These 14 T cell receptor beta chains were sequenced from one sample in a study of blood T cell repertoires in COVID-19. Clones were read by immunoSEQ multiplex PCR, and TCRdb kept only the in-frame ones, dropping some. Of 60,000 to 75,000 clones detected, approximately 88% appear once; the ten largest clones hold just over 5%. The sample was peripheral blood. The receptor source for this set is a human donor in a cohort sampled during active COVID-19.

V is TRBV5-1 and J is TRBJ2-1; tentatively, D is TRBD1 (6 bases). The germline V gene has CDR1 SGHRS and CDR2 YFSETQ. The CDR3 is 15 residues long. V lost 4 bases to trimming and J lost 5 bases, with 16 bases between them. DNA of the CDR3: TGCGCCAGCAGCCCAGTGATTGGACAGAACAATGAGCAGTTCTTC. Translating gives CASSPVIGQNNEQFF.

This clone was detected a few times. The J gene is TRBJ1-2, the V gene TRBV7-2, with 7 nucleotides matching TRBD1. CDR3 size: 14 residues. V lost 4 bases and J lost 3; bases outside the gene matches: 5. The germline CDR1 and CDR2 sequences are SGHTA and FQGNSA. CDR3 bases: TGTGCCAGCAGCTCCCCGACAGGGTACTATGGCTACACCTTC. It is translated as CASSSPTGYYGYTF.

The chain joins TRBV5-6 to TRBJ2-1, with D perhaps TRBD1 (5 bases). V lost 0 bases, J lost 8 bases, and 9 bases lay in between. Germline-derived CDR1 and CDR2 are SGHDT and YYEEEE. The CDR3 is made up of 13 amino acids. The CDR3 coding sequence is TGTGCCAGCAGCTTGGTCCAGGGCTATGAGCAGTTCTTC. This encodes CASSLVQGYEQFF. The complete variable domain, with remaining parts taken from reference TRBV5-6 and TRBJ2-1, reads DAGVTQSPTHLIKTRGQQVTLRCSPKSGHDTVSWYQQALGQGPQFIFQYYEEEERQRGNFPDRFSGHQFPNYSSELNVNALLLGDSALYLCASSLVQGYEQFFGPGTRLTVL.

The V call is TRBV12-3 or TRBV12-4, the J call TRBJ2-7; no firm D call. Deletions cut 6 bases from V and 2 bases from J, with 8 bases between. The CDR3 runs 12 residues. Written as DNA, the CDR3 is TGTGCCAGCAGCCCGTTCCCCTACGAGCAGTACTTC. It specifies CASSPFPYEQYF.

This CDR3 reads CASSESGGNTEAFF. The CDR3 DNA follows: TGTGCCAGCAGTGAATCAGGGGGGAACACTGAAGCTTTCTTT. The rearrangement uses TRBV25-1 and TRBJ1-1, with TRBD1 identical over 7 bases. Germline V gene sequence: CDR1 MGHDK, CDR2 SYGVNS. This CDR3 is 14 amino acids long. V was pared by 1 base and J by 1 base, with 0 bases of the junction left unmatched.

The chain combines TRBV13 with TRBJ1-4, with 9 bases aligning to TRBD1. Germline V gene data show CDR1 as PRHDT and CDR2 as FYEKMQ (reference sequence). The CDR3 is 15 residues long. V lost 3 bases to trimming and J lost 8 bases; unmatched junction nucleotides: 7. In DNA form, the CDR3 reads TGTGCCAGCAGCTTTGACAGGGGGAGGAGAGAAAAACTGTTTTTT. Amino acid sequence: CASSFDRGRREKLFF.

This rearrangement joins TRBV29-1 to TRBJ2-7; TRBD1 aligns across 9 bases. Per the germline V gene, CDR1 is SQVTM and CDR2 is ANQGSEA. J lost 7 bases, V lost 6 bases, and 7 bases had no gene match. The CDR3 covers 12 residues. The CDR3 loop reads CSVGQGAREQYF. The DNA for the CDR3 is TGCAGCGTGGGACAGGGAGCTCGAGAGCAGTACTTC.

This clone was picked up a small number of times. The chain carries TRBV7-9 and TRBJ1-2; TRBD1 agrees at 8 bases. The V gene's germline CDR1 is SEHNR and CDR2 FQNEAQ (reference sequence). Trimming cost V 5 bases and J 5 bases; bases outside gene matches: 4. This CDR3 comprises 13 residues. CDR3 sequence reads: CASSRQGSYGYTF. As DNA, the CDR3 is TGTGCCAGCAGCCGACAGGGGTCATATGGCTACACCTTC. Full variable domain (remainder filled in from reference TRBV7-9 and TRBJ1-2): DTGVSQNPRHKITKRGQNVTFRCDPISEHNRLYWYRQTLGQGPEFLTYFQNEAQLEKSRLLSDRFSAERPKGSFSTLEIQRTEQGDSAMYLCASSRQGSYGYTFGSGTRLTVV.

As DNA, the CDR3 is TGTGCCACCCAAGGGACAGCTTCCTACGAGCAGTACTTC. Translation gives CATQGTASYEQYF. The chain carries TRBV7-9 and TRBJ2-7; 7 positions match TRBD1. CDR3 length: 13 amino acids. Per the germline V gene, CDR1 is SEHNR and CDR2 is FQNEAQ (reference sequence). Unmatched junction bases numbered 7, after V lost 10 bases and J lost 1 base.

The V and J genes are TRBV18 and TRBJ2-3, with a possible D match to TRBD2 (6 bases). CDR1 KGHSH and CDR2 LQKENI come from the germline V gene. There are 16 residues in the CDR3. The ends were cut back, 0 bases at V and 6 bases at J, with 16 bases in the middle. CDR3 amino acids: CASSPPAGNLVDTQYF. In DNA, the CDR3 is TGTGCCAGCTCACCACCGGCGGGAAACTTGGTCGATACGCAGTATTTT.

The rearrangement links TRBV5-1 to TRBJ2-7; D ambiguous. V was clipped by 4 bases and J by 3 bases, with 14 bases between them. In germline, CDR1 is SGHRS, CDR2 YFSETQ. The CDR3 has 14 amino acids. As DNA, the CDR3 is TGCGCCAGCAGCCTCTCGGCAGGCCACTACGAGCAGTACTTC. Translation: CASSLSAGHYEQYF.

The V gene is TRBV11-2, the J gene TRBJ1-1; the D is unclear. Germline CDR1 is SGHAT and CDR2 is FQNNGV. CDR3 length: 14 residues. The V end lost 2 bases, the J end lost 1 base, and 8 bases lay between the germline ends. CDR3 sequence reads: CASSLQGGNTEAFF. The CDR3 nucleotides read TGTGCCAGCAGCTTACAAGGAGGGAACACTGAAGCTTTCTTT.

The table lists this clone with a count of one. The chain is built from TRBV13 and TRBJ1-6; 8 nucleotides agree with TRBD1. With 5 bases clipped from V and 10 bases from J, the junction kept 7 bases outside the gene matches. CDR1 is PRHDT, CDR2 FYEKMQ, per germline (reference sequence). This CDR3 is built from 14 residues. DNA for the CDR3: TGTGCCAGCAGCGCCGGGACAGGTCCCTCACCCCTCCACTTT. This translates into CASSAGTGPSPLHF.

The V gene is TRBV28, the J gene TRBJ1-2; D gene uncertain. Germline CDR1 and CDR2: MDHEN and SYDVKM. Trimming pared 4 bases from V and 4 bases from J, leaving 13 bases between. The CDR3 is made up of 14 amino acids. CDR3 residues: CASSSLDKVYGYTF. DNA for the CDR3: TGTGCCAGCAGTTCCCTCGACAAGGTCTATGGCTACACCTTC.